This passage covers 25 T cell receptor beta chains from one sample sequenced in a study of shared clonotypes between healthy human individuals. The protocol was immunoSEQ multiplex PCR, while the TCRdb copy is restricted to in-frame clones and leaves out a portion. The top ten hold about 12% of the sample, which has approximately 460,000 clones, 77% seen once. The material sequenced was PBMCs. The origin of the receptors is a woman in her thirties or forties in good health. Some clones in this sample may be carry-over from other donors' samples.

Only a few counts were recorded for this clone. This chain links TRBV6-1 with TRBJ2-1; the D gene is possibly TRBD1 (6 bases). Trimming took 10 bases from V and 8 from J, leaving 21 bases between them. The V gene's germline CDR1 is MNHNS and CDR2 SASEGT. CDR3 length equals 14 residues. This chain's CDR3 is CATRGPGSLYEQFF. In DNA, the CDR3 is TGTGCCACCAGGGGTCCGGGATCCCTCTATGAGCAGTTCTTC.

V usage is TRBV5-4 and J usage is TRBJ1-2; 8 bases fit TRBD1. Germline V lookup: CDR1 SGHNT, CDR2 YYREEE (reference sequence). The V gene end was trimmed by 0 bases and the J gene end by 4 bases; junction bases not matched to a gene: 2. CDR3 length: 14 residues. The CDR3 protein is CASSLGQGPYGYTF. The DNA for the CDR3 is TGTGCCAGCAGCTTGGGACAGGGGCCCTATGGCTACACCTTC.

The rearrangement joins TRBV29-1 to TRBJ2-5; the match to TRBD2 covers 15 bases. Germline CDR1 reads SQVTM; CDR2 reads ANQGSEA. The CDR3 totals 22 residues. J gave up 1 base and V 6 bases, and 24 bases lay outside the gene matches. The DNA of the CDR3 is TGCAGCGTCTTCAACCCCGGATCAGGGACTAGCGGGAGGTCTCCCCCCCAAGAGACCCAGTACTTC. Protein sequence: CSVFNPGSGTSGRSPPQETQYF.

The rearrangement uses TRBV27 and TRBJ1-2; 7 nucleotides match TRBD1. The CDR3 sequence is 15 residues long. V was clipped by 6 bases and J by 0 bases; unmatched bases: 7. Germline-derived CDR1 and CDR2 are MNHEY and SMNVEV (reference sequence). The CDR3 sequence is CASSRQGSANYGYTF. The CDR3 bases are TGTGCCAGCAGCCGACAGGGATCGGCTAACTATGGCTACACCTTC.

This chain joins TRBV4-3 and TRBJ1-2; no clear D. This CDR3 has 14 residues. V was pared by 0 bases and J by 7 bases, with 12 bases between. The germline gives CDR1 LGHNA, CDR2 YSLEER. The CDR3: CASSQDLRVAGYTF. CDR3 coding DNA: TGCGCCAGCAGCCAAGATCTCCGGGTGGCTGGCTACACCTTC.

CDR3 sequence: CAWSREYEQYF. For the CDR3, the DNA is TGTGCCTGGAGTCGGGAATACGAGCAGTACTTC. The rearrangement joins TRBV30 to TRBJ2-7, with D possibly being TRBD2 (5 bases). The CDR3 sequence is 11 residues long. The germline V and J ends were trimmed by 2 bases and 4 bases, with 6 bases remaining between them. CDR1 and CDR2 from the germline V gene are GTSNPN and SVGIG (reference sequence).

This sequence joins TRBV6-1 and TRBJ2-5; no clear D. Germline CDR1 MNHNS, CDR2 SASEGT. V lost 1 base and J lost 2, with 8 bases in between. The CDR3 is made up of 14 amino acids. The CDR3 bases are TGTGCCAGCAGTGAAGGGATTATACAAGAGACCCAGTACTTC. This codes for CASSEGIIQETQYF.

The table lists this clone with many counts. Other DNA sequences in the same sample also yield this CDR3. This chain uses TRBV30 with TRBJ1-5; D is unclear. Trimming left V 0 bases short and J 1 base short, with 4 bases between. Germline loops: CDR1 GTSNPN, CDR2 SVGIG (reference sequence). CDR3 size: 13 residues. The CDR3 DNA reads TGTGCCTGGAGTGTACAGAGCAATCAGCCCCAGCATTTT. Translated, it gives CAWSVQSNQPQHF.

The chain recombines TRBV6-1 with TRBJ1-2, with TRBD1 matching 7 bases. The CDR3 runs 14 residues. Germline loops: CDR1 MNHNS, CDR2 SASEGT. V shed 6 bases, J shed 6 bases, and the junction held 10 bases outside the gene matches. The CDR3: CASRILQGNNGYTF. In DNA, the CDR3 is TGTGCCAGCAGGATCTTACAGGGGAATAATGGCTACACCTTC.

The chain links TRBV5-1 to TRBJ2-6; weak D call: TRBD2 (5 bases). CDR3 length: 14 residues. Germline CDR1 reads SGHRS; CDR2 reads YFSETQ. V dropped 6 bases and J dropped 2 bases, with 9 bases sitting between them. The CDR3 reads CASTIGTGANVLTF. CDR3 nucleotide sequence: TGCGCCAGCACCATCGGGACTGGGGCCAACGTCCTGACTTTC.

The chain couples TRBV18 to TRBJ1-2, with D unresolved. This CDR3 comprises 14 residues. The V and J ends lost 3 bases and 8 bases respectively, with 16 bases between them. Germline CDR1 reads KGHSH; CDR2 reads LQKENI. CDR3 amino acids: CASSPPTRAEGYTF. DNA for the CDR3: TGTGCCAGCTCACCTCCGACACGGGCCGAGGGCTACACCTTC.

The V call is TRBV30, the J call TRBJ2-6; D gene ambiguous. The CDR3 extends over 16 amino acids. V shed 2 bases and J shed 0 bases, with 11 bases lying between them. Per the germline V gene, CDR1 is GTSNPN and CDR2 is SVGIG (reference sequence). As DNA, the CDR3 is TGTGCCTGGAGTATAATGGGCTACTCTGGGGCCAACGTCCTGACTTTC. Its translation is CAWSIMGYSGANVLTF.

This sequence joins TRBV10-3 and TRBJ2-7; 7 positions agree with TRBD2. The J segment lost 7 bases and the V segment lost 8 bases, leaving 8 bases of the junction unmatched. Germline V gene sequence: CDR1 ENHRY, CDR2 SYGVKD. The CDR3 length is 12 residues. CDR3 nucleotide sequence: TGTGCCATCCTAAGCGGAGCGGGGGAGCAGTACTTC. Translating it yields CAILSGAGEQYF.

To note about this clone: Being one base from a much bigger clone, this may be a read error. The chain employs TRBV7-9 and TRBJ1-1; D possibly corresponds to TRBD1 (6 bases). V lost 5 bases to trimming and J lost 5 bases, with 15 bases between them. Germline-derived CDR1 and CDR2 are SEHNR and FQNEAQ (reference sequence). This CDR3 is 14 amino acids long. The DNA of the CDR3 is TGTGCCAGCAGCCCAAGACAGGAGGCAACTGAAGCTTTCTTT. This encodes CASSPRQEATEAFF.

The J gene is TRBJ2-7, the V gene TRBV6-6, with TRBD1 matching over 9 bases. V shed 2 bases and J 7 bases; nucleotides not matched to a gene: 9. The germline CDR1 and CDR2 sequences are MNHNY and SVGAGI (reference sequence). The CDR3 covers 15 residues. CDR3 in amino acids: CASSYAGQGTSEQYF. The CDR3 coding sequence is TGTGCCAGCAGTTACGCGGGACAGGGTACGTCTGAGCAGTACTTC.

Of note for this clone: Other DNA sequences in this specimen translate into the identical CDR3. The V gene is TRBV27, the J gene TRBJ1-1; D is unresolved. In germline, CDR1 is MNHEY, CDR2 SMNVEV (reference sequence). The CDR3 has 13 amino acids. V was shortened by 0 bases and J by 0 bases, with 2 bases between the two germline ends. The CDR3 nucleotides are TGTGCCAGCAGTTTATCGTTGAACACTGAAGCTTTCTTT. It yields the protein CASSLSLNTEAFF.

This chain connects TRBV7-9 to TRBJ2-2; 8 bases align to TRBD1. V lost 6 bases and J lost 3; bases outside the gene matches: 18. In germline, CDR1 is SEHNR, CDR2 FQNEAQ (reference sequence). The CDR3 is made up of 19 amino acids. CDR3 sequence: CASSREQAGPGGDTGELFF. CDR3 bases: TGTGCCAGCAGTCGCGAGCAGGCGGGGCCAGGGGGCGACACCGGGGAGCTGTTTTTT.

CDR3 sequence reads: CASSEGQTDTQYF. In nucleotides, the CDR3 is TGCGCCAGCAGCGAGGGACAGACAGATACGCAGTATTTT. V is TRBV5-1 and J is TRBJ2-3, with 7 bases matching TRBD1. Germline CDR1 SGHRS, CDR2 YFSETQ. The junction had 2 bases not matched to a gene; V was cut back by 4 bases and J by 3 bases. The CDR3 loop spans 13 amino acids.

The gene calls are TRBV30 and TRBJ2-3, with 10 bases lining up with TRBD2. This CDR3 is 14 amino acids long. The germline gives CDR1 GTSNPN, CDR2 SVGIG (reference sequence). The trim removed 2 bases at V and 5 bases at J, leaving 4 bases unmatched. CDR3 sequence: CAWSLAGVVDTQYF. CDR3 DNA: TGTGCCTGGAGTCTAGCGGGAGTAGTAGATACGCAGTATTTT.

This clone has a single count. A much larger clonotype is one base distant, so this may be a read error. J is TRBJ1-4 and V is TRBV4-2; TRBD1 matches at 7 bases. The CDR3 totals 14 residues. Looked up from germline, CDR1 is LGHNA and CDR2 is YNFKEQ. DNA for the CDR3: TGTGCCAGCAGCCCCCGACAGGGAGCTGAAGAACTGTTTTTT. This sequence encodes CASSPRQGAEELFF.

The J gene is TRBJ1-5, the V gene TRBV30; no clear D gene. CDR1 GTSNPN and CDR2 SVGIG come from the germline V gene (reference sequence). The ends were cut back, 3 bases at V and 7 bases at J, with 19 bases in the middle. This CDR3 contains 15 residues. DNA of the CDR3: TGTGCCTGGAGCCTCCCGGAGGGAGGGAGCCAGCCCCAGCATTTT. It encodes CAWSLPEGGSQPQHF.

CDR3 sequence (DNA): TGTGCCAGCAGCTTAGATGGGCAGATTTACAATGAGCAGTTCTTC. This gives the protein CASSLDGQIYNEQFF. J is TRBJ2-1 and V is TRBV11-2; D is uncertain. The CDR3 extends over 15 amino acids. V dropped 0 bases and J dropped 4 bases, with 10 bases sitting between them. Germline CDR1 SGHAT, CDR2 FQNNGV.

This chain connects TRBV29-1 to TRBJ2-5, with 8 bases aligning to TRBD2. The DNA end favors TRBJ2-7, so the J call may be wrong. The CDR3 consists of 14 residues. The germline CDR1 and CDR2 sequences are SQVTM and ANQGSEA. The CDR3 bases are TGCAGCCCCCAGGAGCGGGAGCTTACCTACGAGCAGTACTTC. The encoded protein is CSPQERELTYEQYF.

This chain links TRBV15 with TRBJ1-5; a weak D match, TRBD1 (5 bases). V lost 0 bases, J lost 0 bases, and 12 bases lay in between. This CDR3 comprises 17 residues. CDR1 is LNHNV and CDR2 is YYDKDF in the germline V gene (reference sequence). The CDR3 DNA follows: TGTGCCACCAGCAGAGATCGAGGGGTTAATAGCAATCAGCCCCAGCATTTT. Protein product: CATSRDRGVNSNQPQHF.

V gene TRBV6-5 combines with J gene TRBJ2-2, with 7 bases matching TRBD1. Germline CDR1 MNHEY, CDR2 SVGAGI. The CDR3 is made up of 16 amino acids. V was pared by 2 bases and J by 4 bases, with 7 bases of the junction left unmatched. In DNA, the CDR3 is TGTGCCAGCAGTTACCCGAGGGGACAGAGCACCGGGGAGCTGTTTTTT. This codes for CASSYPRGQSTGELFF.